This TCR beta chain was sequenced in a study of shared clonotypes between healthy human individuals (dated by TCRdb to about 2020). Background for the entire study: The cohort included three men and a couple of women between 18 and 49 years of age. To estimate repertoire size and how much clonotypes are shared between individuals, the study performed deep sequencing of blood TCR repertoires from about five healthy adults. Between about 0.85 and 9.5 billion PBMCs per donor were obtained by leukapheresis. To increase sequencing depth and limit assay-specific biases, different laboratories used diverse techniques to prepare libraries and sequence TCR repertoires. For each donor, three plates each were used for CD4 naive and CD4 memory, two plates were used for CD8 naive, and one plate was used for CD8 memory.

Using the deep immunoSEQ assay, TCR CDR3 regions were amplified from genomic DNA by multiplex PCR. Extracted genomic DNA from each cell subset was distributed evenly across all wells of several immunoSEQ 96-well plates, and each plate was treated as a replicate. For sorted subsets, around 0.2 ug of genomic DNA, equivalent to roughly 30,000 T cell genomes, went into each replicate PCR. Purified libraries were quantified with a Qubit 3.0 fluorometer, sized on a Bioanalyzer 2100, and re-quantified with the KAPA Library Quantification kit. Each immunoSEQ 96-well plate was sequenced on its own single-read 150-cycle Illumina NextSeq 550 flow cell. Per the source publication's procedure: Because only junctional sequences without quality scores were contained in the immunoSEQ output, filtering matching that applied to full-length reads could not be performed. Sequences were annotated with PyIR, a Python wrapper for IgBLAST v1.9, using IMGT germline references to assign V/J genes and CDR3. Reads were filtered out if the reads had weak V/J assignments (E-value above 1e-6), no CDR3, stop codons, out-of-frame junctions, or ambiguous translated residues. V3J clonotypes were defined by identical inferred V gene, J gene, and CDR3 amino acid sequence. To compute the percentage overlap between repertoires, the number of shared unique clonotypes was divided by the size of the smaller repertoire. Three approaches were used to assess repertoire richness: RTK rarefaction, the Chao1 estimator, and Recon v2.1 estimates of unobserved clonotypes. Generation probabilities were computed with OLGA for all TCRbeta clonotypes obtained by the gDNA method from several donors. Not all clones reach the TCRdb copy of this immuneACCESS table, which keeps in-frame sequences only. Checked studies attribute under half of the gap to unresolved V genes and leave the rest unexplained. D and trimming come from the DNA, and the V and J calls and clone size come from that table. The sample table contains 2 million to 2.5 million clones; only one count was recorded for nearly 97% of them. The ten largest clones represent roughly 0.13% of the sample.

Points the paper makes about the study in general: Rarefaction of sorted-subset datasets indicated incomplete sequencing despite the large sequencing depth. Naive subsets generally had larger estimated clonotype richness than memory subsets. The small number of donors limited the genetic and exposure-history diversity represented. Sampling was limited to blood, and TCR repertoires in tissue likely differ from TCR repertoires in blood. Across four donors, about 5% of naive CD4, roughly 3.4% of naive CD8, under 2.5% of memory CD4, and approximately 0.4% of memory CD8 clonotypes were shared. Pairwise subsampling led to the expectation that sequencing depth would affect the degree of clonotype sharing among donors. Compared with non-shared clonotypes, the clonotypes found in all four sorted-subset donors had higher generation probabilities.

As to this clone: Its binding antigen is unknown. No qualities accompany the bases; no much larger clone lies one base away.

The donors were healthy, HIV-negative adults who had no recently reported acute infections or vaccinations. Every donor was a Caucasian adult residing in Nashville, Tennessee, USA. Magnetic negative selection was used to enrich CD4+ T cells, after which naive cells were positively selected on CD45RA and the negative fraction became the memory subset. Blood was collected by leukapheresis, and PBMCs were isolated by Ficoll-Histopaque density gradient centrifugation and then cryopreserved in liquid nitrogen vapor phase. Analytical flow cytometry was used to check the purity and quantity of each magnetically sorted T cell population. From each sorted fraction, genomic DNA was isolated and quantified by UV absorbance on a Nanodrop 2000c. The germline V gene encodes CDR1 LNHDA and CDR2 SQIVND (reference sequence). Including cysteine and phenylalanine, the CDR3 has 15 amino acids. Only CDR3 DNA remains: 45 bases, in frame from the first base. Between the V and J ends, shortened by 2 bases and 1 base respectively, the junction contains 6 bases.

The specimen was naive CD4+ T cells sorted from blood. The cell subset or site label, read with the paper, signifies: CD45RA+ positively selected. This receptor chain uses TRBV19 and TRBJ2-6; a tentative D call is TRBD2 (6 bases match). The TCR originated in a man aged 18 to 29 in good health. The CDR3 reads as follows: CASSIRGSGANVLTF. The nucleotide sequence reads as follows: TGTGCCAGTAGTATACGGGGGTCTGGGGCCAACGTCCTGACTTTC.